This TCR beta chain was identified in a study of Ad26.COV2.S vaccination and SARS-CoV-2 variants. The method was immunoSEQ multiplex PCR; TCRdb's version includes in-frame clones alone and lacks a portion of them. The sample has more than 300,000 clones, around 85% seen once. Treatment defined: roughly 18 received Ad26.COV2.S at low or high dose, single or two shots; roughly five received placebo; per-sample allocation not given. Samples were taken on day 63 after the first vaccine or placebo injection. The V gene's germline CDR1 is MNHNY and CDR2 SVGAGI (reference sequence). V was clipped by 1 base and J by 3 bases; unmatched bases: 6. This CDR3 is 16 amino acids long.

The chain employs TRBV6-6 and TRBJ1-2; 9 positions match TRBD1. The starting material was peripheral blood, obtained in a trial of Ad26.COV2.S vaccine versus placebo. The clonotype originates from a person aged 18-60 years who received the Ad26.COV2.S COVID-19 vaccine or a placebo. CDR3 in amino acids: CASSYLQTGGYYGYTF. In DNA, the CDR3 is TGTGCCAGCAGTTACTTACAAACAGGGGGCTACTATGGCTACACCTTC.